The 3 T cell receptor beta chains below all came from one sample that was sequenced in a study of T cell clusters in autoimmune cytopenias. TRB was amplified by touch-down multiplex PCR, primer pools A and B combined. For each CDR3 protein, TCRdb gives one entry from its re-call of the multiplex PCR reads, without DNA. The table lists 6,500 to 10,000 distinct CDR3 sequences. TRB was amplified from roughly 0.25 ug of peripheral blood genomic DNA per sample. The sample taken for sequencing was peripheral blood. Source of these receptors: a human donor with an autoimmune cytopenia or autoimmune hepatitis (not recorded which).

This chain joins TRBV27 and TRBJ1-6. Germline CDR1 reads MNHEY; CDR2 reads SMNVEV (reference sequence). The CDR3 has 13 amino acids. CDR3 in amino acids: CATKRSYNSPLHF.

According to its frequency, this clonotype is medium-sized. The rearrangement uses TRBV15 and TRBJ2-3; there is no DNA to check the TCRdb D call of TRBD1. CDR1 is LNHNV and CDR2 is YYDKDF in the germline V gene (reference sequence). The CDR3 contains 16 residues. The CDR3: CATSRGTGWGTDTQYF.

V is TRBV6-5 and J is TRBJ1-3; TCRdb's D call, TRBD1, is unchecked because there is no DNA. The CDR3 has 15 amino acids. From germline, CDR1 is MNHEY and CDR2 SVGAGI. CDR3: CASSLTGAMGDTIYF.